This record looks at one T cell receptor beta chain sequence and its context. V shed 0 bases and J shed 0 bases, with 9 bases lying between them. Germline V lookup: CDR1 LGHDT, CDR2 YNNKEL (reference sequence). This CDR3 is 16 amino acids long. This entry belongs to a study of T-cell memory formation after mild COVID-19. TCRdb reprocessed the 5' RACE reads with MiXCR, giving one entry per CDR3 protein. The table lists hundreds of thousands of distinct CDR3 sequences, around a sixth of them singletons, with less than 10% in the top ten. The V and J genes are TRBV3-1 and TRBJ1-3; unclear D gene. The material sequenced was PBMCs or a T cell subset sorted from them (not recorded which). This sequence was found in an adult woman who had mild COVID-19 (a few samples of this study predate the infection). Cell type and time point are not known. CDR3 region: CASSQDREVSGNTIYF. The CDR3 DNA reads TGTGCCAGCAGCCAAGATCGCGAAGTCTCTGGAAACACCATATATTTT.